The 29 T cell receptor beta chains below were found in one sample sequenced in a study of blood T cells in healthy people across ages. A second 7 to 11 cycle PCR used barcoded and J-beta primers. TCRdb used MiXCR to reprocess the 5' RACE reads, holding one entry per CDR3 protein. The data hold about 760,000 distinct CDR3 sequences, with 25% observed a single time. This sample also belongs to another study, concerning T cells of mothers and their children.

The sequenced sample was blood. The source of these receptors is a boy between 5 and 17 years old in good health.

V is TRBV14 and J is TRBJ1-2; D possibly corresponds to TRBD1 (5 bases). The CDR3 length is 16 residues. V was cut by 3 bases and J by 7 bases, with 21 bases left in between. Germline V gene data show CDR1 as SGHDN and CDR2 as FVKESK. DNA of the CDR3: TGTGCCAGCAGCCAGACCGGGACGGGGGTCCGAACTGGCTACACCTTC. It yields the protein CASSQTGTGVRTGYTF.

This chain links TRBV28 with TRBJ1-5, with 11 bases identical to TRBD1. The CDR3 has 13 residues. The germline CDR1 and CDR2 sequences are MDHEN and SYDVKM. With V trimmed by 8 bases and J by 5 bases, 2 bases remained unmatched. The CDR3 bases are TGTGCCAGCGGGACAGGGGGTGATCAGCCCCAGCATTTT. This codes for CASGTGGDQPQHF. Drawing the rest from reference TRBV28 and TRBJ1-5, the complete variable domain is DVKVTQSSRYLVKRTGEKVFLECVQDMDHENMFWYRQDPGLGLRLIYFSYDVKMKEKGDIPEGYSVSREKKERFSLILESASTNQTSMYLCASGTGGDQPQHFGDGTRLSIL.

This clonotype has only a few counts. This chain uses TRBV9 with TRBJ2-1; 11 bases match TRBD2. Germline CDR1 and CDR2: SGDLS and YYNGEE. The CDR3 is 18 residues long. The junction had 8 bases not matched to a gene; V was cut back by 0 bases and J by 3 bases. CDR3 residues: CASSVGLAGGLIYNEQFF. The CDR3 DNA follows: TGTGCCAGCAGCGTAGGGCTAGCGGGAGGTCTAATCTACAATGAGCAGTTCTTC.

The J gene is TRBJ2-7, the V gene TRBV3-1; 9 nucleotides line up with TRBD2. The CDR3 totals 15 residues. With 3 bases clipped from V and 0 bases from J, the junction kept 3 bases outside the gene matches. CDR1 LGHDT and CDR2 YNNKEL come from the germline V gene (reference sequence). The CDR3 DNA reads TGTGCCAGCAGCCACCTAGCGGGGAGCTCCTACGAGCAGTACTTC. Amino acids: CASSHLAGSSYEQYF.

This chain joins TRBV7-2 and TRBJ2-7; D gene ambiguous. Germline CDR1 and CDR2: SGHTA and FQGNSA. The CDR3 totals 11 residues. V shed 0 bases and J shed 6 bases, with 3 bases lying between them. The CDR3 region is CASSLAIEQYF. The CDR3 DNA reads as TGTGCCAGCAGCTTAGCCATCGAGCAGTACTTC.

The V gene is TRBV5-1, the J gene TRBJ2-7; D assignment may be TRBD1 or TRBD2 (5 bases each). The ends were cut back, 5 bases at V and 2 bases at J, with 14 bases in the middle. The germline V gene encodes CDR1 SGHRS and CDR2 YFSETQ. The CDR3 is 14 residues long. CDR3: CASSFVLGAYEQYF. CDR3 in DNA: TGCGCCAGCAGTTTTGTTTTGGGGGCCTACGAGCAGTACTTC.

This chain's CDR3 is CASSPRGGSEETQYF. For the CDR3, the DNA is TGTGCCAGCAGCCCCAGAGGGGGCTCGGAGGAGACCCAGTACTTC. The chain has TRBV13 and TRBJ2-5, with 7 bases lining up with TRBD1. Germline lookup yields CDR1 PRHDT and CDR2 FYEKMQ (reference sequence). V lost 5 bases and J lost 5; bases outside the gene matches: 11. The CDR3 runs 15 residues.

The sample holds a few counts of this clonotype. The chain employs TRBV5-5 and TRBJ2-2; 11 bases line up with TRBD2. Germline assignment: CDR1 SGHKS and CDR2 YYEKEE (reference sequence). V dropped 3 bases and J dropped 1; count of bases not matched to a gene: 2. The CDR3 extends over 16 amino acids. The DNA for the CDR3 is TGTGCCAGCAGCTCTAGCGGGAGGATGAACACCGGGGAGCTGTTTTTT. It codes for CASSSSGRMNTGELFF.

This clonotype was recorded a few times. The chain combines TRBV28 with TRBJ2-1, with D unclear. Germline V gene sequence: CDR1 MDHEN, CDR2 SYDVKM. Trimming removed 3 bases from V and 7 bases from J, with 13 bases in between. This CDR3 has 14 residues. The DNA for the CDR3 is TGTGCCAGCAGTTTGGAGCAGCCTGGGAATGAGCAGTTCTTC. Translated, it gives CASSLEQPGNEQFF.

This clonotype was seen a few times. The chain joins TRBV12-5 to TRBJ2-5; 7 bases align to TRBD2. Per the germline V gene, CDR1 is LGHNT and CDR2 is FRNRAP. This CDR3 contains 13 residues. The chain's CDR3 is CPWRSGVEKTQYF. CDR3 bases: TGTCCGTGGAGGAGCGGGGTGGAAAAGACCCAGTACTTC.

The chain couples TRBV6-2 or TRBV6-3 to TRBJ1-1; tentative D call: TRBD1 (5 bases). The CDR3 is made up of 14 amino acids. V was clipped by 2 bases and J by 1 base, with 8 bases between them. Germline-derived CDR1 and CDR2 are MNHEY and SVGEGT. In nucleotides, the CDR3 is TGTGCCAGCAGTTACCCGGACAAGAACACTGAAGCTTTCTTT. Its translation: CASSYPDKNTEAFF.

This clonotype was recorded a few times. The chain combines TRBV9 with TRBJ2-1; possibly TRBD2 for D (6 bases). Germline CDR1 is SGDLS and CDR2 is YYNGEE. Trimming took 0 bases from V and 2 from J, leaving 12 bases between them. This CDR3 has 16 amino acids. CDR3 sequence reads: CASSVEVAATYNEQFF. The DNA of the CDR3 is TGTGCCAGCAGCGTAGAGGTAGCGGCAACCTACAATGAGCAGTTCTTC.

This clonotype was counted only a few times. This sequence joins TRBV12-3 or TRBV12-4 and TRBJ1-3; D gene uncertain. Trimming took off 7 bases at V and 11 bases at J, with 18 bases between the two ends. The CDR3 totals 13 residues. The CDR3 loop reads CASTSPAYEAIYF. The CDR3 DNA reads as TGTGCCAGCACTTCACCTGCGTATGAGGCCATATATTTT.

As to this clonotype: A junction end diverges from the germline sequence, so it may reflect a read error. This chain connects TRBV20-1 to TRBJ2-3; TRBD2 aligns across 14 bases. Germline CDR1 DFQATT, CDR2 SNEGSKA (reference sequence). The CDR3 is 17 amino acids. The CDR3 reads CSATRTSGGRSTDAQYF. CDR3 nucleotides: TGCAGTGCTACCCGGACTAGCGGGGGGCGGAGCACAGATGCGCAGTATTTT.

This sequence joins TRBV29-1 and TRBJ2-1; TRBD1 might be the D (6 bases). V gave up 7 bases and J gave up 6 bases, with 19 bases separating them. The germline V gene encodes CDR1 SQVTM and CDR2 ANQGSEA. The CDR3 spans 14 residues. This CDR3 reads CSARVGGRGNEQFF. The DNA for the CDR3 is TGCAGCGCCCGCGTTGGGGGCAGGGGCAATGAGCAGTTCTTC.

J is TRBJ2-5 and V is TRBV29-1, with D possibly matching TRBD1 (6 bases). The germline V gene encodes CDR1 SQVTM and CDR2 ANQGSEA. The CDR3 consists of 14 residues. V gave up 8 bases and J gave up 3 bases, with 19 bases separating them. DNA for the CDR3: TGCAGCATCCGATGGTTATACAGGGAAGAGACCCAGTACTTC. This sequence encodes CSIRWLYREETQYF.

This sequence joins TRBV20-1 and TRBJ2-1; 8 positions match TRBD2. This CDR3 has 15 amino acids. CDR1 is DFQATT, CDR2 SNEGSKA, per germline (reference sequence). The V gene end was trimmed by 6 bases and the J gene end by 7 bases; junction bases not matched to a gene: 14. The CDR3 is CSAPDESGRVNEQFF. The CDR3, as DNA: TGCAGTGCGCCCGACGAGAGCGGGAGAGTTAATGAGCAGTTCTTC.

The chain carries TRBV29-1 and TRBJ2-3; D call uncertain. Trimming shortened V by 8 bases and J by 7 bases, and 13 bases separated the two germline ends. The CDR3 has 11 residues. Germline V gene data show CDR1 as SQVTM and CDR2 as ANQGSEA. CDR3 sequence (DNA): TGCAGCTTCCCGTTCGGAAATACGCAGTATTTT. Its translation is CSFPFGNTQYF.

The J gene is TRBJ2-4, the V gene TRBV4-1, with D unclear. The germline V and J ends were trimmed by 2 bases and 0 bases, with 14 bases remaining between them. This CDR3 comprises 17 residues. Germline CDR1 is MGHRA and CDR2 is YSYEKL. CDR3 sequence (DNA): TGCGCCAGCAGCCAACCTACAGAGTCCCTAGCCAAAAACATTCAGTACTTC. Its protein product is CASSQPTESLAKNIQYF.

J is TRBJ2-7 and V is TRBV28, with 9 bases matching TRBD2. Germline assignment: CDR1 MDHEN and CDR2 SYDVKM. The junction had 10 bases not matched to a gene; V was cut back by 5 bases and J by 2 bases. The CDR3 sequence is 16 residues long. CDR3 in amino acids: CASSEVGAGGTYEQYF. CDR3 coding DNA: TGTGCCAGCAGTGAAGTCGGAGCGGGAGGTACCTACGAGCAGTACTTC.

V is TRBV7-9 and J is TRBJ1-4, with D maybe TRBD1 (5 bases). V lost 5 bases, J lost 6 bases, and 13 bases lay in between. This CDR3 has 14 amino acids. Germline V lookup: CDR1 SEHNR, CDR2 FQNEAQ (reference sequence). As DNA, the CDR3 is TGTGCCAGCAGCGCAGGGTTAGGTTATGAAAAACTGTTTTTT. Encoded protein: CASSAGLGYEKLFF.

This clonotype was seen more than once but under ten times. The chain joins TRBV9 to TRBJ1-1, with 9 nucleotides matching TRBD1. There are 13 residues in the CDR3. Germline loops: CDR1 SGDLS, CDR2 YYNGEE. V lost 3 bases, J lost 6 bases, and 3 bases stayed unmatched. Written as DNA, the CDR3 is TGTGCCAGCAGCGCGAGGACAGGGGCTGAAGCTTTCTTT. Translated: CASSARTGAEAFF. The whole variable domain, filled in from reference TRBV9 and TRBJ1-1, reads DSGVTQTPKHLITATGQRVTLRCSPRSGDLSVYWYQQSLDQGLQFLIQYYNGEERAKGNILERFSAQQFPDLHSELNLSSLELGDSALYFCASSARTGAEAFFGQGTRLTVV.

This clonotype was recorded once. This chain links TRBV7-9 with TRBJ2-7; weak D call: TRBD1 (5 bases). The J call may be incorrect, as the DNA end agrees better with TRBJ2-1. The CDR3 totals 16 residues. CDR1 is SEHNR and CDR2 is FQNEAQ in the germline V gene (reference sequence). In DNA, the CDR3 is TGTGCCAGCAGCTTCCCAACGTCACAGGTTGACAATGAGCAGTTCTTC. Its translation: CASSFPTSQVDNEQFF.

The rearrangement links TRBV5-1 to TRBJ2-7, with D possibly being TRBD2 (6 bases). With 0 bases removed from V and 3 bases from J, the gap between germline ends came to 10 bases. CDR1 and CDR2 (germline): SGHRS, YFSETQ. The length of the CDR3 is 14 residues. The CDR3 is CASSLGLAIYEQYF. As DNA, the CDR3 is TGCGCCAGCAGCTTGGGTCTAGCGATCTACGAGCAGTACTTC.

This rearrangement joins TRBV9 to TRBJ2-3, with 14 bases identical to TRBD2. This CDR3 is built from 20 residues. V lost 2 bases and J lost 0; bases outside the gene matches: 11. Germline assignment: CDR1 SGDLS and CDR2 YYNGEE. CDR3 bases: TGTGCCAGCAGCGTTGGACTAGCGGGGGGCCGACCCGCTAGCACAGATACGCAGTATTTT. It codes for CASSVGLAGGRPASTDTQYF.

The chain is built from TRBV7-2 and TRBJ2-1, with D possibly matching TRBD1 (6 bases). The tail of the sequence fits TRBJ2-7 better, so the J call may be wrong. Per germline, CDR1 SGHTA and CDR2 FQGNSA. The length of the CDR3 is 16 residues. The CDR3 spells CASSLPTGSLTYEQYF. The DNA for the CDR3 is TGTGCCAGCAGCTTGCCGACAGGTAGCCTAACCTACGAGCAGTACTTC.

The gene calls are TRBV7-9 and TRBJ2-5; a possible D gene is TRBD1 (7 bases). This CDR3 is 16 amino acids long. Germline V CDR1 and CDR2: SEHNR, FQNEAQ (reference sequence). V shed 4 bases and J shed 5 bases, with 20 bases lying between them. CDR3 loop: CASSSVGQGGLETQYF. In DNA, the CDR3 is TGTGCCAGCAGCTCTGTGGGGCAGGGGGGATTGGAGACCCAGTACTTC. Full variable domain (rest looked up from reference TRBV7-9 and TRBJ2-5): DTGVSQNPRHKITKRGQNVTFRCDPISEHNRLYWYRQTLGQGPEFLTYFQNEAQLEKSRLLSDRFSAERPKGSFSTLEIQRTEQGDSAMYLCASSSVGQGGLETQYFGPGTRLLVL.

This clonotype was counted only a few times. The chain uses TRBV6-5 and TRBJ1-1, with D possibly being TRBD1 (5 bases). The CDR3 runs 13 residues. Trimming left V 5 bases short and J 5 bases short, with 12 bases between. CDR1 is MNHEY, CDR2 SVGAGI, per germline. As DNA, the CDR3 is TGTGCCAGCAGTACTATAGGGGAAACTGAAGCTTTCTTT. Translated: CASSTIGETEAFF.

This clonotype has just a few counts. The V gene is TRBV12-3 or TRBV12-4, the J gene TRBJ2-5, with 11 positions matching TRBD2. TRBJ2-1 matches the DNA end more closely, so the J call is doubtful. This CDR3 region has 16 residues. The CDR3 sequence is CASSPVLAGDGNEQFF. The DNA for the CDR3 is TGTGCCAGCAGCCCAGTACTAGCGGGAGACGGCAATGAGCAGTTCTTC.